Presented here are 20 T cell receptor beta chains from one specimen sequenced in a study of T cell changes during pregnancy in multiple sclerosis. The method was immunoSEQ multiplex PCR; TCRdb's version includes in-frame clones alone and lacks a portion of them. The data contain some 70,000 clones, about 92% of them singletons. Specimen: CD8+ T cells from peripheral blood mononuclear cells, collected in the third trimester of pregnancy. Every receptor here comes from a female donor in good health, enrolled as a control in a pregnancy study.

V usage is TRBV5-6 and J usage is TRBJ1-2, with D maybe TRBD1 (6 bases). Trimming took off 0 bases at V and 2 bases at J, with 8 bases between the two ends. Germline V CDR1 and CDR2: SGHDT, YYEEEE. The CDR3 is 14 residues long. The CDR3 loop reads CASSLGDTNYGYTF. The CDR3 DNA reads TGTGCCAGCAGCTTGGGGGACACCAACTATGGCTACACCTTC.

The chain joins TRBV7-9 to TRBJ2-7; 7 bases fit TRBD1. CDR1 is SEHNR, CDR2 FQNEAQ, per germline (reference sequence). The CDR3 loop spans 16 amino acids. J gave up 0 bases and V 4 bases, and 9 bases lay outside the gene matches. For the CDR3, the DNA is TGTGCCAGCAGCTCCGAGACAGGGCGGCCCTCCTACGAGCAGTACTTC. This sequence encodes CASSSETGRPSYEQYF.

There are a few counts of this clone. CDR3 bases: TGTGCCAGCAGCGTAGGGGCAGGGGGTCCGATGAACACTGAAGCTTTCTTT. This translates into CASSVGAGGPMNTEAFF. The gene calls are TRBV9 and TRBJ1-1, with 7 bases fitting TRBD1. With V trimmed by 0 bases and J by 0 bases, 8 bases remained unmatched. The CDR3 has 17 amino acids. Germline CDR1 reads SGDLS; CDR2 reads YYNGEE.

The chain carries TRBV10-2 and TRBJ1-5, with D maybe TRBD1 (5 bases). The V gene's germline CDR1 is WSHSY and CDR2 SAAADI. The CDR3 length is 12 residues. Trimming cost V 6 bases and J 2 bases, with 5 bases left between them. CDR3: CASSRGNQPQHF. CDR3 sequence (DNA): TGCGCCAGCAGCAGGGGCAATCAGCCCCAGCATTTT.

The chain couples TRBV13 to TRBJ1-2, with D perhaps TRBD1 (5 bases). The CDR3 consists of 13 residues. Germline V CDR1 and CDR2: PRHDT, FYEKMQ (reference sequence). Deletions cut 3 bases from V and 10 bases from J, with 15 bases between. In DNA, the CDR3 is TGTGCCAGCAGCTTGTCAGGGCCGGACGCCTACACCTTC. Its protein is CASSLSGPDAYTF.

This chain connects TRBV6-5 to TRBJ2-1, with 9 positions matching TRBD2. V trimming: 0 bases; J trimming: 10 bases; junction bases outside the gene matches: 10. Germline CDR1 is MNHEY and CDR2 is SVGAGI. The CDR3 extends over 16 amino acids. DNA of the CDR3: TGTGCCAGCAGTTACTCCGGCGGGGGGGCGACATACGAGCAGTTCTTC. Protein sequence: CASSYSGGGATYEQFF.

The gene calls are TRBV2 and TRBJ2-1, with D perhaps TRBD1 (5 bases). The length of the CDR3 is 16 residues. Trimming pared 6 bases from V and 1 base from J, leaving 16 bases between. Germline CDR1 reads SNHLY; CDR2 reads FYNNEI. As DNA, the CDR3 is TGTGCCAGCAGAAACCCCTTGGACACGTCCTACAATGAGCAGTTCTTC. As protein: CASRNPLDTSYNEQFF.

The table lists this clone with a few counts. The chain employs TRBV28 and TRBJ1-2; a weak D match, TRBD1 (6 bases). Per the germline V gene, CDR1 is MDHEN and CDR2 is SYDVKM. This CDR3 comprises 14 residues. The V gene lost 6 bases and the J gene lost 4 bases, with 15 bases spanning the gap. CDR3 DNA: TGTGCCAGCAGCCTCCGGACAGCCAGCTATGGCTACACCTTC. Translated: CASSLRTASYGYTF.

The chain joins TRBV4-3 to TRBJ1-2; 7 bases agree with TRBD1. The trim removed 4 bases at V and 2 bases at J, leaving 4 bases unmatched. CDR1 is LGHNA and CDR2 is YSLEER in the germline V gene. This CDR3 region has 14 residues. The CDR3 nucleotides read TGCGCCAGCAGCCCCTCGACAGGGAACTATGGCTACACCTTC. Its protein is CASSPSTGNYGYTF.

The CDR3 bases are TGTGCCAGTAGTATAGAAGCAGGGATGGGGTACTATGGCTACACCTTC. This translates into CASSIEAGMGYYGYTF. The chain has TRBV19 and TRBJ1-2, with a weak D call TRBD1 (5 bases). Per the germline V gene, CDR1 is LNHDA and CDR2 is SQIVND (reference sequence). This CDR3 comprises 16 residues. Deletions cut 0 bases from V and 3 bases from J, with 14 bases between.

The rearrangement joins TRBV4-3 to TRBJ2-5; a possible D gene is TRBD1 (6 bases). CDR1 LGHNA and CDR2 YSLEER come from the germline V gene. V lost 3 bases, J lost 5 bases, and 16 bases lay in between. The CDR3 covers 15 residues. For the CDR3, the DNA is TGCGCCAGCAGCCAGGCACAGGGTTATTTGGAGACCCAGTACTTC. This translates into CASSQAQGYLETQYF.

The rearrangement uses TRBV30 and TRBJ1-2, with 10 bases that match TRBD1. In germline, CDR1 is GTSNPN, CDR2 SVGIG (reference sequence). Losses at the gene ends were 3 bases for V and 4 bases for J; bases not matched to a gene: 5. The CDR3 is made up of 14 amino acids. This chain's CDR3 is CAWRDRGEGYGYTF. As DNA, the CDR3 is TGTGCCTGGAGGGACAGGGGGGAAGGCTATGGCTACACCTTC.

This rearrangement joins TRBV29-1 to TRBJ2-7, with D possibly TRBD2 on 7 matching bases. The CDR3 runs 15 residues. V was pared by 4 bases and J by 2 bases, with 18 bases between. Per germline, CDR1 SQVTM and CDR2 ANQGSEA. CDR3 sequence (DNA): TGCAGCGTTGGGGGGGGCAGCCGGCACACCTACGAGCAGTACTTC. Translating gives CSVGGGSRHTYEQYF.

The chain couples TRBV29-1 to TRBJ1-2, with D perhaps TRBD1 (6 bases). Trimming shortened V by 2 bases and J by 7 bases, and 14 bases separated the two germline ends. The germline CDR1 and CDR2 sequences are SQVTM and ANQGSEA. This CDR3 is 13 amino acids long. The CDR3 loop is CSVEQGRGSGYTF. CDR3 nucleotide sequence: TGCAGCGTTGAACAGGGCAGGGGTTCTGGCTACACCTTC. The full variable domain, completed using reference TRBV29-1 and TRBJ1-2, is SAVISQKPSRDICQRGTSLTIQCQVDSQVTMMFWYRQQPGQSLTLIATANQGSEATYESGFVIDKFPISRPNLTFSTLTVSNMSPEDSSIYLCSVEQGRGSGYTFGSGTRLTVV.

This chain uses TRBV9 with TRBJ2-3; 8 nucleotides match TRBD2. The ends lost 4 bases at V and 4 bases at J; junction bases unmatched: 8. The germline gives CDR1 SGDLS, CDR2 YYNGEE. The CDR3 contains 15 residues. CDR3 nucleotides: TGTGCCAGCAGCCCCGGAGGGACTAGTTCAGATACGCAGTATTTT. This codes for CASSPGGTSSDTQYF.

This rearrangement joins TRBV9 to TRBJ1-2, with 7 bases matching TRBD1. The CDR3 sequence is 14 residues long. The germline V gene encodes CDR1 SGDLS and CDR2 YYNGEE. Trimming cost V 3 bases and J 3 bases; bases outside gene matches: 5. CDR3: CASSARQGYYGYTF. CDR3 DNA sequence: TGTGCCAGCAGCGCACGACAGGGCTACTATGGCTACACCTTC.

The genes are TRBV4-3 and TRBJ1-1; TRBD1 aligns across 7 bases. Germline V CDR1 and CDR2: LGHNA, YSLEER. The junction had 3 bases not matched to a gene; V was cut back by 4 bases and J by 4 bases. The CDR3 covers 13 residues. The CDR3 DNA follows: TGCGCCAGCAGCCGAAACAGGGGCACTGAAGCTTTCTTT. Translating gives CASSRNRGTEAFF.

This chain connects TRBV11-2 to TRBJ2-7, with 9 positions matching TRBD2. Germline lookup yields CDR1 SGHAT and CDR2 FQNNGV. V trimming: 0 bases; J trimming: 4 bases; junction bases outside the gene matches: 4. The CDR3 runs to 15 residues. The DNA of the CDR3 is TGTGCCAGCAGCTTAGAGGCGGGGGGGTATTACGAGCAGTACTTC. Translating gives CASSLEAGGYYEQYF.

The chain couples TRBV30 to TRBJ2-6, with D perhaps TRBD1 (5 bases). Trimming pared 0 bases from V and 0 bases from J, leaving 15 bases between. Germline-derived CDR1 and CDR2 are GTSNPN and SVGIG (reference sequence). This CDR3 spans 18 amino acids. The CDR3 reads CAWSVHVRAYSGANVLTF. For the CDR3, the DNA is TGTGCCTGGAGTGTTCATGTCAGGGCCTACTCTGGGGCCAACGTCCTGACTTTC.

V is TRBV5-6 and J is TRBJ1-1; D is unclear. Germline assignment: CDR1 SGHDT and CDR2 YYEEEE. V lost 9 bases to trimming and J lost 1 base, with 13 bases between them. This CDR3 comprises 13 residues. The CDR3 spells CATSFAGNTEAFF. CDR3 in DNA: TGTGCCACCTCCTTTGCGGGGAACACTGAAGCTTTCTTT.